This paragraph covers one T cell receptor (beta chain) sequence. The sample is drawn from a study of glioma-infiltrating T cells. The wider study: Glioblastomas were WHO grade IV, sampled at first diagnosis; low-grade were grade II. Presurgical dexamethasone in glioma patients lasted six or fewer days.

V lost 3 bases and J lost 6, with 15 bases in between. In germline, CDR1 is LNHDA, CDR2 SQIVND (reference sequence). The CDR3 consists of 14 residues. Using RNA template, CDR3s of TCR alpha and beta were amplified with iRepertoire arm-PCR. TCRdb re-called the multiplex PCR reads through MiXCR, storing one row per CDR3 protein. Here the sample spans about 410,000 distinct CDR3 sequences, around 45% being singletons. The chain employs TRBV19 and TRBJ2-7, with D hard to call. Input material: glioma tissue, nonneoplastic brain tissue, or PBMCs (not recorded which). The sequence was obtained from a human donor with low-grade glioma or glioblastoma, undergoing nonglioma brain surgery, or in good health (not recorded which). CDR3 in amino acids: CASSIVKGSAEQYF. The CDR3 region has the DNA TGTGCCAGTAGTATCGTCAAGGGATCGGCCGAGCAGTACTTC.